The 26 T cell receptor beta chains below come from one sample, sequenced in a study of OX40 agonist ivuxolimab in advanced cancers. Clones were read by immunoSEQ multiplex PCR, and TCRdb kept only the in-frame ones, dropping some. In the table there are approximately 28,000 clones, 84% of which are singletons. Sample: CD4+ or CD8+ T cells sorted from blood, taken in a trial of the OX40 agonist ivuxolimab. These receptor sequences come from an adult with an advanced solid tumor such as melanoma, head and neck, liver or kidney cancer.

The gene calls are TRBV19 and TRBJ1-4, with 10 bases lining up with TRBD1. Germline V gene lookup returns CDR1 LNHDA and CDR2 SQIVND (reference sequence). The CDR3 is 15 amino acids. Trimming cost V 5 bases and J 6 bases; bases outside gene matches: 6. CDR3 sequence (DNA): TGTGCCAGTAGTCCCGGAGGACAGGGGGATGAAAAACTGTTTTTT. Translation gives CASSPGGQGDEKLFF.

This chain joins TRBV19 and TRBJ2-7; the match to TRBD1 covers 9 bases. Germline CDR1 LNHDA, CDR2 SQIVND (reference sequence). The CDR3 sequence is 14 residues long. V was pared by 5 bases and J by 2 bases, with 4 bases of the junction left unmatched. The CDR3 here is CASSQQGATYEQYF. CDR3 nucleotide sequence: TGTGCCAGTAGTCAACAGGGGGCAACCTACGAGCAGTACTTC.

This chain links TRBV7-9 with TRBJ2-7; D uncertain. Trimming cost V 5 bases and J 6 bases, with 14 bases left between them. CDR3 length: 13 amino acids. Germline loops: CDR1 SEHNR, CDR2 FQNEAQ (reference sequence). CDR3 amino acids: CASSHPSGPEQYF. CDR3 coding DNA: TGTGCCAGCAGCCACCCTTCCGGGCCCGAGCAGTACTTC.

The gene calls are TRBV19 and TRBJ2-5; tentative D call: TRBD1 (5 bases). The CDR3 has 15 residues. V was trimmed by 6 bases and J by 2 bases, leaving 16 bases between them. Germline V gene data show CDR1 as LNHDA and CDR2 as SQIVND (reference sequence). The CDR3 sequence is CASRASGSPQETQYF. For the CDR3, the DNA is TGTGCCAGTAGAGCCTCAGGGTCCCCACAAGAGACCCAGTACTTC. Full variable domain (missing parts from reference TRBV19 and TRBJ2-5): DGGITQSPKYLFRKEGQNVTLSCEQNLNHDAMYWYRQDPGQGLRLIYYSQIVNDFQKGDIAEGYSVSREKKESFPLTVTSAQKNPTAFYLCASRASGSPQETQYFGPGTRLLVL.

This chain joins TRBV19 and TRBJ2-1; maybe TRBD1 (6 bases). Germline V gene lookup returns CDR1 LNHDA and CDR2 SQIVND (reference sequence). The CDR3 totals 14 residues. V was shortened by 4 bases and J by 6 bases, with 13 bases between the two germline ends. This CDR3 is CASSSLDSSNEQFF. CDR3 sequence (DNA): TGTGCCAGTAGTAGCCTGGACAGTTCCAATGAGCAGTTCTTC.

The chain has TRBV10-3 and TRBJ2-7, with 7 bases identical to TRBD2. With V trimmed by 10 bases and J by 0 bases, 9 bases remained unmatched. Germline CDR1 and CDR2: ENHRY and SYGVKD. CDR3 length equals 14 residues. The CDR3 protein is CATSRAGPSYEQYF. The CDR3 DNA is TGTGCCACCTCGCGAGCGGGGCCCTCCTACGAGCAGTACTTC.

The V gene is TRBV4-2, the J gene TRBJ1-5; D is possibly TRBD1 (5 bases). V was clipped by 2 bases and J by 4 bases, with 12 bases between them. The CDR3 sequence is 15 residues long. The germline CDR1 and CDR2 sequences are LGHNA and YNFKEQ. CDR3 sequence: CASSQRDESNQPQHF. The CDR3 bases are TGTGCCAGCAGCCAACGGGACGAATCAAATCAGCCCCAGCATTTT.

This clone was observed a single time. J is TRBJ1-2 and V is TRBV11-2, with D perhaps matching TRBD1 (5 bases). Trimming stripped 6 bases from V and 3 bases from J, with 23 bases between. CDR3 size: 17 residues. Germline V gene sequence: CDR1 SGHAT, CDR2 FQNNGV. CDR3 amino acids: CASREYRDSRGDYGYTF. The CDR3, as DNA: TGTGCCAGCAGGGAATACCGGGACTCCCGGGGAGACTATGGCTACACCTTC.

This chain's CDR3 is CSVVDPSSYGYTF. In nucleotides, the CDR3 is TGCAGCGTTGTTGACCCCTCGAGCTATGGCTACACCTTC. The chain links TRBV29-1 to TRBJ1-2, with D hard to call. Germline V gives CDR1 SQVTM, CDR2 ANQGSEA. V gave up 4 bases and J gave up 4 bases, with 13 bases separating them. The CDR3 totals 13 residues.

J is TRBJ2-7 and V is TRBV19; possible D gene TRBD1, 6 bases. The CDR3 has 15 residues. Germline CDR1 reads LNHDA; CDR2 reads SQIVND (reference sequence). The germline V and J ends were trimmed by 3 bases and 0 bases, with 12 bases remaining between them. CDR3 region: CASSMTQGLSYEQYF. The DNA for the CDR3 is TGTGCCAGTAGTATGACACAGGGCCTCTCCTACGAGCAGTACTTC.

The genes are TRBV5-1 and TRBJ1-1; D is uncertain. The CDR3 runs to 13 residues. The V and J ends lost 1 base and 0 bases respectively, with 4 bases between them. Germline V lookup: CDR1 SGHRS, CDR2 YFSETQ. The CDR3: CASSLSMNTEAFF. The CDR3 DNA sequence: TGCGCCAGCAGCTTGAGTATGAACACTGAAGCTTTCTTT.

The chain uses TRBV28 and TRBJ1-5; D not certain. The CDR3 extends over 15 amino acids. The germline CDR1 and CDR2 sequences are MDHEN and SYDVKM. V lost 6 bases and J 0 bases, leaving 12 bases between the germline ends. CDR3 sequence (DNA): TGTGCCAGCAGACTAACGACTGCTAGCAATCAGCCCCAGCATTTT. It codes for CASRLTTASNQPQHF.

The chain combines TRBV6-1 with TRBJ2-7; 7 positions match TRBD1. The germline V gene encodes CDR1 MNHNS and CDR2 SASEGT. With V trimmed by 1 base and J by 3 bases, 6 bases remained unmatched. This CDR3 comprises 15 residues. CDR3 sequence reads: CASSEDTGAYYEQYF. Written as DNA, the CDR3 is TGTGCCAGCAGTGAAGATACAGGGGCCTACTACGAGCAGTACTTC.

The V gene is TRBV11-2, the J gene TRBJ2-7; TRBD1 might be the D (6 bases). The V gene's germline CDR1 is SGHAT and CDR2 FQNNGV. The CDR3 length is 14 residues. The V end was cut by 0 bases, the J end by 5 bases, with 11 bases between. CDR3 DNA: TGTGCCAGCAGCTTAGACACAGGGTTGCACGAGCAGTACTTC. Residues: CASSLDTGLHEQYF. The whole variable domain, remainder taken from reference TRBV11-2 and TRBJ2-7, is EAGVAQSPRYKIIEKRQSVAFWCNPISGHATLYWYQQILGQGPKLLIQFQNNGVVDDSQLPKDRFSAERLKGVDSTLKIQPAKLEDSAVYLCASSLDTGLHEQYFGPGTRLTVT.

The chain uses TRBV19 and TRBJ1-5, with D possibly TRBD1 on 5 matching bases. The CDR3 is 13 residues long. V was shortened by 4 bases and J by 7 bases, with 11 bases between the two germline ends. CDR1 is LNHDA, CDR2 SQIVND, per germline (reference sequence). CDR3 in DNA: TGTGCCAGTAGTAATCCAGGGTGGCAGCCCCAGCATTTT. Residues: CASSNPGWQPQHF.

The V gene is TRBV7-6, the J gene TRBJ1-6; 7 bases are a match to TRBD1. The CDR3 contains 17 residues. Unmatched junction bases numbered 10, after V lost 5 bases and J lost 3 bases. Germline V lookup: CDR1 SGHVS, CDR2 FNYEAQ. The CDR3: CASSTGDSPGYNSPLHF. DNA of the CDR3: TGTGCCAGCAGCACGGGGGACAGCCCGGGCTATAATTCACCCCTCCACTTT.

The rearrangement joins TRBV13 to TRBJ2-2; TRBD2 agrees at 8 bases. The CDR3 extends over 16 amino acids. Germline V gives CDR1 PRHDT, CDR2 FYEKMQ (reference sequence). V lost 5 bases and J lost 1; bases outside the gene matches: 6. The CDR3 loop reads CASSPHSGVNTGELFF. The CDR3, as DNA: TGTGCCAGCAGCCCTCATAGCGGGGTGAACACCGGGGAGCTGTTTTTT. Filled out from reference TRBV13 and TRBJ2-2, the complete variable domain reads AAGVIQSPRHLIKEKRETATLKCYPIPRHDTVYWYQQGPGQDPQFLISFYEKMQSDKGSIPDRFSAQQFSDYHSELNMSSLELGDSALYFCASSPHSGVNTGELFFGEGSRLTVL.

The V call is TRBV27, the J call TRBJ2-3; 7 nucleotides agree with TRBD1. CDR1 and CDR2 (germline): MNHEY, SMNVEV (reference sequence). The ends lost 5 bases at V and 3 bases at J; junction bases unmatched: 8. The CDR3 is 15 amino acids. In DNA form, the CDR3 reads TGTGCCAGCAGTACAAACAGGGGTCGGACAGATACGCAGTATTTT. Encoded protein: CASSTNRGRTDTQYF.

The table lists this clone with a count of one. The DNA is omitted, as the CDR3 cannot be located on it reliably, and the CDR3 follows TCRdb's listing. The gene calls are TRBV5-4 and TRBJ2-4; the tabulated D call, TRBD1, remains unverified against the DNA. Germline V gene sequence: CDR1 SGHNT, CDR2 YYREEE (reference sequence). Including both end residues, the CDR3 is 14 amino acids long. The CDR3: CASSWGTGSPLWYF.

The rearrangement uses TRBV9 and TRBJ2-2; the D is unclear. The CDR3 is made up of 13 amino acids. Per the germline V gene, CDR1 is SGDLS and CDR2 is YYNGEE. With 0 bases removed from V and 6 bases from J, the gap between germline ends came to 6 bases. This CDR3 is CASSVASSGELFF. Here the CDR3 DNA reads TGTGCCAGCAGCGTAGCAAGCTCCGGGGAGCTGTTTTTT. Supplemented by reference TRBV9 and TRBJ2-2, the full variable domain reads DSGVTQTPKHLITATGQRVTLRCSPRSGDLSVYWYQQSLDQGLQFLIQYYNGEERAKGNILERFSAQQFPDLHSELNLSSLELGDSALYFCASSVASSGELFFGEGSRLTVL.

The gene calls are TRBV6-5 and TRBJ1-1, with a possible D match to TRBD1 (5 bases). V was trimmed by 6 bases and J by 3 bases, leaving 11 bases between them. The CDR3 extends over 13 amino acids. Germline values: CDR1 MNHEY, CDR2 SVGAGI. The CDR3 bases are TGTGCCAGCAGCCCGGACACCTACACTGAAGCTTTCTTT. This translates into CASSPDTYTEAFF.

This rearrangement joins TRBV7-6 to TRBJ2-2; 10 nucleotides match TRBD1. After removal of 1 base from V and 7 bases from J, the junction contained 9 bases not matched to a gene. CDR3 length equals 17 residues. Looked up from germline, CDR1 is SGHVS and CDR2 is FNYEAQ. CDR3 nucleotides: TGTGCCAGCAGCTTAGAAGTGGCGGACAGGGGGGTCGGGGAGCTGTTTTTT. It yields the protein CASSLEVADRGVGELFF.

This clone was observed a few times. This chain uses TRBV5-6 with TRBJ1-4; no clear D gene. V was shortened by 2 bases and J by 7 bases, with 9 bases between the two germline ends. The CDR3 runs to 13 residues. Per the germline V gene, CDR1 is SGHDT and CDR2 is YYEEEE. The CDR3 bases are TGTGCCAGCAGCTTACGCTATACTGAAAAACTGTTTTTT. Protein sequence: CASSLRYTEKLFF. The whole variable domain, remainder taken from reference TRBV5-6 and TRBJ1-4, is DAGVTQSPTHLIKTRGQQVTLRCSPKSGHDTVSWYQQALGQGPQFIFQYYEEEERQRGNFPDRFSGHQFPNYSSELNVNALLLGDSALYLCASSLRYTEKLFFGSGTQLSVL.

This rearrangement joins TRBV15 to TRBJ2-3; D possibly matches TRBD1 or TRBD2 (6 bases each). CDR1 and CDR2 (germline): LNHNV, YYDKDF (reference sequence). There are 15 residues in the CDR3. Trimming pared 0 bases from V and 2 bases from J, leaving 9 bases between. CDR3 sequence reads: CATSRDRGPTDTQYF. In DNA form, the CDR3 reads TGTGCCACCAGCAGAGACCGGGGGCCCACAGATACGCAGTATTTT.

This chain links TRBV19 with TRBJ2-6; a weak D match, TRBD2 (5 bases). The CDR3 is 13 residues long. Germline CDR1 reads LNHDA; CDR2 reads SQIVND (reference sequence). Trimming took 11 bases from V and 0 from J, leaving 8 bases between them. CDR3 protein: CASGYSGANVLTF. The CDR3 nucleotides are TGTGCCTCGGGGTACTCTGGGGCCAACGTCCTGACTTTC.

The chain carries TRBV19 and TRBJ2-2; D gene unclear. The CDR3 has 11 residues. Germline V lookup: CDR1 LNHDA, CDR2 SQIVND (reference sequence). Trimming took 6 bases from V and 4 from J, leaving 3 bases between them. The CDR3 DNA reads TGTGCCAGTAGCAGCACCGGGGAGCTGTTTTTT. Its translation: CASSSTGELFF.